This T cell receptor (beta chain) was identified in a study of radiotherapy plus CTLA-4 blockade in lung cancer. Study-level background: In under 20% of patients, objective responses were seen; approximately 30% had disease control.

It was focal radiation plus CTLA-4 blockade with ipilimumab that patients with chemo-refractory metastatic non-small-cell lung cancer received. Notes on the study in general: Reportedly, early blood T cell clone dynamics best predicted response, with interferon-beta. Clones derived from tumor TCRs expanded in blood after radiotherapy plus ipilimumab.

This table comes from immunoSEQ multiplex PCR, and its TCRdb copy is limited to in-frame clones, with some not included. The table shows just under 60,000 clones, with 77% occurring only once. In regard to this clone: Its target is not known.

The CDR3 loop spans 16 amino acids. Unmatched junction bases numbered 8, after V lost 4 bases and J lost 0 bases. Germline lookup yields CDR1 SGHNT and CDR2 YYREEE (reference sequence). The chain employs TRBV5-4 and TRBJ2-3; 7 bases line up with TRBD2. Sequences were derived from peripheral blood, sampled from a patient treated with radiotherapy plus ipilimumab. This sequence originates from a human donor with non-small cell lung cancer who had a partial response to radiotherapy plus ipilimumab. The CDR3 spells CASSQASGASTDTQYF. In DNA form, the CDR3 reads TGTGCCAGCAGCCAGGCTAGCGGTGCTAGCACAGATACGCAGTATTTT.